Listed below are T cell receptor beta chains from one sample, sequenced in a study of T cell changes during pregnancy in multiple sclerosis. Produced via immunoSEQ multiplex PCR; TCRdb's table is partial and in-frame only. Of about 110,000 clones listed, around 90% are singletons. The sample consisted of peripheral blood, taken before pregnancy. Every receptor here comes from a female donor with multiple sclerosis, enrolled in a pregnancy study. The CDR3 runs from the conserved cysteine through the conserved F or W. A D gene is named only where the DNA matches it firmly. A row's size may be missing; if present it is once, few, many or a size class.

TRBV5-4,TRBJ2-7,TRBD2,.,CASSFIAGINHEQYF,TGTGCCAGCAGCTTCATAGCGGGAATAAACCACGAGCAGTACTTC
TRBV5-4,TRBJ1-6,TRBD1,.,CASSRRDRNSPLHF,TGTGCCAGCAGCCGCCGGGACAGAAATTCACCCCTCCACTTT
TRBV19,TRBJ2-5,TRBD2,.,CASSIGASGRFETQYF,TGTGCCAGTAGTATAGGGGCTAGCGGGAGGTTTGAGACCCAGTACTTC
TRBV19,TRBJ2-1,TRBD2,.,CASSRTSGSNEQFF,TGTGCCAGTAGTCGGACTAGCGGGAGCAATGAGCAGTTCTTC
TRBV11-1,TRBJ2-5,TRBD1,.,CASSFDRGPETQYF,TGTGCCAGCAGCTTCGACAGGGGACCGGAGACCCAGTACTTC
TRBV7-9,TRBJ2-7,TRBD2,.,CASSSGGFSYEQYF,TGTGCCAGCAGCTCGGGGGGGTTTTCCTACGAGCAGTACTTC
TRBV6-1,TRBJ2-1,TRBD2,.,CASRVGVAGAGEQFF,TGTGCCAGCAGGGTGGGGGTAGCGGGAGCTGGTGAGCAGTTCTTC
TRBV7-2,TRBJ2-1,.,once,CASSLALPHEQFF,TGTGCCAGCAGCTTAGCGCTACCCCATGAGCAGTTCTTC
TRBV7-8,TRBJ2-2,.,.,CASSQLVNTGELFF,TGTGCCAGCAGCCAACTGGTGAACACCGGGGAGCTGTTTTTT
TRBV9,TRBJ2-1,TRBD2,.,CASQTSGSNPNNEQFF,TGTGCCAGCCAAACTAGCGGGAGCAACCCTAACAATGAGCAGTTCTTC
TRBV27,TRBJ1-1,TRBD1,.,CASSPRRDRGPNTEAFF,TGTGCCAGCAGTCCTCGCCGGGACAGGGGGCCGAACACTGAAGCTTTCTTT
TRBV27,TRBJ1-5,.,once,CASSLVGAGSNQPQHF,TGTGCCAGCAGTTTAGTGGGGGCGGGCAGCAATCAGCCCCAGCATTTT
TRBV7-9,TRBJ1-2,.,.,CASSPRISGPERDGYTF,TGTGCCAGCAGCCCTCGAATTTCGGGCCCAGAGCGGGATGGCTACACCTTC
TRBV5-1,TRBJ1-1,.,.,CASSSRGGLAWNTEAFF,TGCGCCAGCAGCTCCCGGGGGGGCCTTGCTTGGAACACTGAAGCTTTCTTT
TRBV11-3,TRBJ2-1,TRBD2,.,CASSLGSGGGQNEQFF,TGTGCCAGCAGCTTAGGGAGCGGGGGCGGACAGAATGAGCAGTTCTTC
TRBV6-5,TRBJ2-7,TRBD2,.,CASSYSTSGTYEQYF,TGTGCCAGCAGTTACTCGACTAGCGGGACCTACGAGCAGTACTTC
TRBV27,TRBJ1-5,.,.,CASSLLGEGQPQHF,TGTGCCAGCAGTTTACTGGGGGAGGGACAGCCCCAGCATTTT
TRBV19,TRBJ2-7,TRBD2,.,CATSLAGFSYEQYF,TGTGCCACCTCTCTAGCGGGATTTAGCTACGAGCAGTACTTC
TRBV5-8,TRBJ2-5,TRBD1,.,CASSPGQGIWETQYF,TGTGCCAGCAGCCCCGGACAGGGAATTTGGGAGACCCAGTACTTC
TRBV6-5,TRBJ2-1,TRBD2,.,CAISGLAGNYNEQFF,TGTGCCATCAGCGGACTAGCGGGAAACTACAATGAGCAGTTCTTC
TRBV6-1,TRBJ1-4,.,.,CASSEDTGGNEKLFF,TGTGCCAGCAGTGAAGATACTGGGGGGAATGAAAAACTGTTTTTT
TRBV28,TRBJ1-1,.,.,CASSSGRLGTEAFF,TGTGCCAGCAGTTCAGGCCGGTTAGGCACTGAAGCTTTCTTT
TRBV28,TRBJ2-7,TRBD1,.,CASSPNLDRGYEQYF,TGTGCCAGCAGTCCCAATCTGGACAGGGGTTACGAGCAGTACTTC
TRBV4-3,TRBJ1-3,TRBD1,.,CASSQGTGGTGNTIYF,TGCGCCAGCAGCCAAGGAACAGGGGGAACTGGAAACACCATATATTTT
TRBV13,TRBJ2-6,TRBD1,.,CASTPGDRLTSGANVLTF,TGTGCCAGCACCCCCGGGGACAGACTAACCTCTGGGGCCAACGTCCTGACTTTC
TRBV13,TRBJ1-3,TRBD1,.,CASSRGQDFGNTIYF,TGTGCCAGCAGCCGGGGACAGGACTTTGGAAACACCATATATTTT
TRBV28,TRBJ2-4,TRBD1,.,CASSLADRGQGDIQYF,TGTGCCAGCAGTTTAGCTGACAGGGGGCAGGGGGACATTCAGTACTTC
TRBV6-5,TRBJ2-7,.,.,CASSRTAYEQYF,TGTGCCAGCAGCCGAACAGCCTACGAGCAGTACTTC
TRBV9,TRBJ2-7,TRBD2,.,CASSQAGLAGSGGEQYF,TGTGCCAGCAGTCAGGCGGGACTAGCGGGAAGTGGAGGCGAGCAGTACTTC
TRBV2,TRBJ2-3,TRBD2,.,CASRTGTSGSAQYF,TGTGCCAGCAGAACCGGGACTAGCGGGAGTGCGCAGTATTTT
TRBV7-2,TRBJ2-2,.,.,CASSFTGTLTGELFF,TGTGCCAGCAGCTTCACCGGGACTTTGACCGGGGAGCTGTTTTTT
TRBV27,TRBJ1-1,.,.,CASSLRITGTEAFF,TGTGCCAGCAGTTTGAGGATAACGGGCACTGAAGCTTTCTTT
TRBV19,TRBJ1-5,.,.,CASSVEGPNQPQHF,TGTGCCAGTAGTGTGGAGGGCCCGAATCAGCCCCAGCATTTT
TRBV11-1,TRBJ2-7,.,once,CASSSDRSYEQYF,TGTGCCAGCAGCTCCGACAGGTCCTACGAGCAGTACTTC
TRBV4-1,TRBJ2-7,TRBD1,.,CASSHMLGTGHDEQYF,TGCGCCAGCAGCCATATGCTCGGGACAGGGCACGACGAGCAGTACTTC
TRBV9,TRBJ1-1,.,.,CASSGTGPNTEAFF,TGTGCCAGCAGCGGAACAGGACCGAACACTGAAGCTTTCTTT